The clone carrying this TCR beta chain was seen a handful of times. Its antigen is not identified. This beta chain was picked up by a library intended for alpha chains and is off target, so its count carries little meaning. V lost 3 bases and J lost 0, with 17 bases in between. The V gene's germline CDR1 is GTSNPN and CDR2 SVGIG (reference sequence). The CDR3 is 16 amino acids. Using its own MiXCR run on the 5' RACE reads, TCRdb lists one record per CDR3 protein. The table includes approximately 6,900 distinct CDR3 sequences, about 12% detected once. Time point: sample taken at primary tumor resection. The sample belongs to a study of spatial heterogeneity in lung cancer. The wider study: Consistently, beta-chain sequences turned up in larger numbers than alpha-chain sequences did.

Study-wide findings and caveats: Quantities of ubiquitous and regional expanded TCRs paralleled ubiquitous and regional nonsynonymous mutations, respectively. Counts that tracked tumor mutation counts were those of expanded intratumoral alpha and beta TCRs.

This chain uses TRBV30 with TRBJ1-1; possibly TRBD1 for D (5 bases). This receptor was taken from a male donor with early-stage non-small cell lung cancer. Sequencing used lung tumor tissue, obtained at surgery. The CDR3 is CAWRPGGGMVNTEAFF. In DNA form, the CDR3 reads TGTGCCTGGAGACCCGGCGGGGGGATGGTGAACACTGAAGCTTTCTTT. Variable domain in full (rest from reference TRBV30 and TRBJ1-1): SQTIHQWPATLVQPVGSPLSLECTVEGTSNPNLYWYRQAAGRGLQLLFYSVGIGQISSEVPQNLSASRPQDRQFILSSKKLLLSDSGFYLCAWRPGGGMVNTEAFFGQGTRLTVV.